The T cell receptor beta chain described here comes from a study of blood T cell repertoires in COVID-19. As handled by the study authors: Amplification with reference gene primers provided the estimates of nucleated cell counts. Some clones are missing from TCRdb's copy, which holds only in-frame ones; the method was immunoSEQ multiplex PCR. V, J and clone size derive from that table, while D and trimming were established from the DNA sequence. The sample includes over 90,000 clones, roughly 80% of them seen just once. This clone has just a few counts. Seattle participants joined during active infection and were tracked over time. The CDR3 loop spans 16 amino acids. Germline trimming cut 0 bases from V and 0 bases from J; bases unmatched to any gene: 1. Germline V lookup: CDR1 KGHSH, CDR2 LQKENI.

The sequenced sample consisted of peripheral blood. V gene TRBV18 combines with J gene TRBJ1-1, with 10 bases lining up with TRBD1. The sequence came from a man older than 75 with COVID-19, enrolled during active disease. The chain's CDR3 is CASSPPTGGLNTEAFF. CDR3 coding DNA: TGTGCCAGCTCACCACCGACAGGGGGCTTGAACACTGAAGCTTTCTTT.